This T cell receptor (beta chain) was retrieved from a study of blood T cell repertoires in COVID-19. Study as a whole: Collection of acute and convalescent COVID-19 samples took place in the United States, Italy and Spain. In each case, the material was cDNA or gDNA derived from T cells, B-cell-depleted T cells, or PBMCs.

J was trimmed by 3 bases and V by 2 bases; bases with no gene match: 8. CDR1 is SGHRS and CDR2 is YFSETQ in the germline V gene. The CDR3 runs 16 residues. Original data processing: Amplifying reference gene primers gave estimates of nucleated cell counts. TCRdb's table, derived via immunoSEQ multiplex PCR, lists solely in-frame clones and lacks some. Clone size and V and J calls were adopted from that table, with D and trimming inferred from the DNA. Of 65,000 to 80,000 clones listed, 70% to 90% are singletons. The rearrangement uses TRBV5-1 and TRBJ2-5, with 9 bases aligning to TRBD1. The clonotype originates from a man between 65 and 85 years old with active or convalescent COVID-19. Input material: peripheral blood. CDR3 protein: CASSLSLTGGKETQYF. The CDR3 nucleotides are TGCGCCAGCAGCTTATCATTGACAGGGGGAAAAGAGACCCAGTACTTC.